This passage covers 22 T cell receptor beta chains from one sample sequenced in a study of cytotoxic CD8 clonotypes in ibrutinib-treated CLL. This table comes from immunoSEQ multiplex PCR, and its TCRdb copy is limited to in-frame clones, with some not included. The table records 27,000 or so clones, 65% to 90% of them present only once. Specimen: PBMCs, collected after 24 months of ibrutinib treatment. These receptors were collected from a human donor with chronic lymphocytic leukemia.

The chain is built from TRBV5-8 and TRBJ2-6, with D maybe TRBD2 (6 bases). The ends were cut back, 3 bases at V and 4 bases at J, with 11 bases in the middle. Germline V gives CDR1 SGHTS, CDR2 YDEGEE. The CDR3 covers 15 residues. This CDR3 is CASSSRETGANVLTF. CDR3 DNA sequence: TGTGCCAGCAGCTCCCGGGAGACCGGGGCCAACGTCCTGACTTTC.

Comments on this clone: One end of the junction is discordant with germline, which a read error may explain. The CDR3: CASSRRDEALF. CDR3 sequence (DNA): TGTGCCAGCAGCAGGAGGGATGAAGCTCTCTTT. The J gene is TRBJ1-1, the V gene TRBV5-4, with unresolved D. The CDR3 contains 11 residues. Germline assignment: CDR1 SGHNT and CDR2 YYREEE (reference sequence).

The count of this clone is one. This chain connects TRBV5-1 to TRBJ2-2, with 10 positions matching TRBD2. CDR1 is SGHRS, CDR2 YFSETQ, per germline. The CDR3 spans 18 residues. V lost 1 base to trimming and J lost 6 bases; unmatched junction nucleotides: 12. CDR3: CASSLRAGGPRNAGELFF. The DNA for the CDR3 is TGCGCCAGCAGCTTGCGAGCGGGGGGGCCGAGAAACGCCGGGGAGCTGTTTTTT.

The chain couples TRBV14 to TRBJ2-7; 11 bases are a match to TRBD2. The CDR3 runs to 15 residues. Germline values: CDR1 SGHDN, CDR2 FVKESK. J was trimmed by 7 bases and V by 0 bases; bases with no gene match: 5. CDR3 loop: CASSQELAGGPEQYF. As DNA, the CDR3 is TGTGCCAGCAGCCAAGAGCTAGCGGGGGGCCCGGAGCAGTACTTC.

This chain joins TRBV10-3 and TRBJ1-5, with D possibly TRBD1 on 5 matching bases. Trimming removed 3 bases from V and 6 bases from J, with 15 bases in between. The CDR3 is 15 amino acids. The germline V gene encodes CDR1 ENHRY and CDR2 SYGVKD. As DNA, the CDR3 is TGTGCCATCAGTGACTCGGGACCCATGGGTCAGCCCCAGCATTTT. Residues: CAISDSGPMGQPQHF.

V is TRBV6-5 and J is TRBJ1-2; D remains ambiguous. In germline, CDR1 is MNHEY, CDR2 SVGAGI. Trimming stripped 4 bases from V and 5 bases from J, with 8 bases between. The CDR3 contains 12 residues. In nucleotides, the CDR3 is TGTGCCAGCAGTTCCCTATGGTATGGCTACACCTTC. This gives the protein CASSSLWYGYTF.

CDR3 region: CASSDRGRSQWPQHF. In nucleotides, the CDR3 is TGTGCCAGCAGCGACAGGGGGCGAAGTCAGTGGCCCCAGCATTTT. The rearrangement uses TRBV2 and TRBJ1-5; 10 nucleotides align to TRBD1. The CDR3 has 15 residues. Trimming at V came to 6 bases and at J to 9 bases, leaving 11 bases not matched to a gene. Germline CDR1 and CDR2: SNHLY and FYNNEI.

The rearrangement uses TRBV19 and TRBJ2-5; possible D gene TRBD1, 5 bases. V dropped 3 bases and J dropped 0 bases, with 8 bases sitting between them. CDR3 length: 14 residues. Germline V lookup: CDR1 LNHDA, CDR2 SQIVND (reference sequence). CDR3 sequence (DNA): TGTGCCAGTAGTATCGACAGTTACCAAGAGACCCAGTACTTC. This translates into CASSIDSYQETQYF.

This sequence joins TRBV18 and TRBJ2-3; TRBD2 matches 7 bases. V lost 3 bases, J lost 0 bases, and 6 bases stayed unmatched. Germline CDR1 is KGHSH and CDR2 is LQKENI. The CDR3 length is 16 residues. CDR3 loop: CASSPVGGGSTDTQYF. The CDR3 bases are TGTGCCAGCTCACCTGTTGGGGGGGGAAGCACAGATACGCAGTATTTT.

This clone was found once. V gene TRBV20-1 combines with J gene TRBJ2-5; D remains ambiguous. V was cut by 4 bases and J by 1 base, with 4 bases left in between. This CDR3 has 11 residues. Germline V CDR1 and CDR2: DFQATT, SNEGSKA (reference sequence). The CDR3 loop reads CSANPQETQYF. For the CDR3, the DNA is TGCAGTGCTAATCCCCAAGAGACCCAGTACTTC.

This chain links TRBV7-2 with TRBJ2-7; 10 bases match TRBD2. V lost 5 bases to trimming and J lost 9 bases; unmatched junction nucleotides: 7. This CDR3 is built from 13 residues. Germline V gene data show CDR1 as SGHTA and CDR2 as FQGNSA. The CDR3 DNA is TGTGCCAGCAGCCCGGGACTAGCGTTAAGGCAGTACTTC. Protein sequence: CASSPGLALRQYF.

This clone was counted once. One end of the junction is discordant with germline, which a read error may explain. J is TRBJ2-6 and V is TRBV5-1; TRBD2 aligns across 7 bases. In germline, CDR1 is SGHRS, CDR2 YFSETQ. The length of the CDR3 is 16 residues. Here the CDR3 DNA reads TGTGCCAGCAGCTTGGGAGGGGCGGCTGGGGCCAACGTCCTGACTTTC. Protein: CASSLGGAAGANVLTF.

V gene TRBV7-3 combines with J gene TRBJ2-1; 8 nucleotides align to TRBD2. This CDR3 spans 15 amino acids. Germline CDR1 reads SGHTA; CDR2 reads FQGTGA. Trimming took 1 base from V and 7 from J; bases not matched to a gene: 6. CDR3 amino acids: CASSLIRGGRNEQFF. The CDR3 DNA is TGTGCCAGCAGCTTAATTCGCGGGGGGAGGAATGAGCAGTTCTTC.

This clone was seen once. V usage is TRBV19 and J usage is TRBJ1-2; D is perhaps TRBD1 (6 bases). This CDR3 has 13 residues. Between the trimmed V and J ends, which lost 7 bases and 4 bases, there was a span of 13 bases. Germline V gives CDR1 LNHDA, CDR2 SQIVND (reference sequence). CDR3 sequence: CASNSQGSYGYTF. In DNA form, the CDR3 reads TGTGCCAGTAATTCACAGGGATCCTATGGCTACACCTTC.

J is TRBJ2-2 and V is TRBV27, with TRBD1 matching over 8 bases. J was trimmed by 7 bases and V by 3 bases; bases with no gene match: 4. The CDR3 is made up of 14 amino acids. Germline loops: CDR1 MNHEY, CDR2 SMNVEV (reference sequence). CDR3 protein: CASSLAGGGGELFF. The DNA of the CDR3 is TGTGCCAGCAGTTTGGCAGGGGGCGGCGGGGAGCTGTTTTTT.

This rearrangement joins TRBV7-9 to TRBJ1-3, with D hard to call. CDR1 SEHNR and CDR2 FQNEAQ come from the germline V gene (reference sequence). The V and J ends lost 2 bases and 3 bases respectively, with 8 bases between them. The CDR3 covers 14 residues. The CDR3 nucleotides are TGTGCCAGCAGCTTACTGGACCTTGGAAACACCATATATTTT. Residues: CASSLLDLGNTIYF.

CDR3 DNA: TGTGCCAGTAGGCCGGGACAGGATAATGAAAAACTGTTTTTT. Translating it yields CASRPGQDNEKLFF. This chain joins TRBV19 and TRBJ1-4, with 8 bases aligning to TRBD1. This CDR3 has 14 residues. Germline assignment: CDR1 LNHDA and CDR2 SQIVND (reference sequence). With 6 bases clipped from V and 4 bases from J, the junction kept 4 bases outside the gene matches.

In DNA form, the CDR3 reads TGTGCCAGCAGTGAAATGTCATGGGTTTGGGGAAACACCATATATTTT. This sequence encodes CASSEMSWVWGNTIYF. The genes are TRBV2 and TRBJ1-3; unclear D gene. Looked up from germline, CDR1 is SNHLY and CDR2 is FYNNEI. Trimming shortened V by 2 bases and J by 4 bases, and 15 bases separated the two germline ends. The CDR3 totals 16 residues.

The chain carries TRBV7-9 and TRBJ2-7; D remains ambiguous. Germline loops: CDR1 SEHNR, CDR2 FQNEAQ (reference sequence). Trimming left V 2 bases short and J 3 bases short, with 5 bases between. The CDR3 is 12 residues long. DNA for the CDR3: TGTGCCAGCAGCTTAACGTTCTACGAGCAGTACTTC. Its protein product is CASSLTFYEQYF.

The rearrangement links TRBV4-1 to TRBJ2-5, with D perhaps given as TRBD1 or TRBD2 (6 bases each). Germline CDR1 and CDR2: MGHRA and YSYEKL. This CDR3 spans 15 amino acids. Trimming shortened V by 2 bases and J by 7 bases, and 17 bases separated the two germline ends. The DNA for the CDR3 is TGCGCCAGCAGCCAATTTGTAGCGGAGGGGGGGACCCAGTACTTC. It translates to CASSQFVAEGGTQYF.

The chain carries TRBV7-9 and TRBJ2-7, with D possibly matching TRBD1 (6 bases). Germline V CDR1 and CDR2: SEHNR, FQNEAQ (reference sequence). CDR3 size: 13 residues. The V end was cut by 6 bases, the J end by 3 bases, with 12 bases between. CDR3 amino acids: CASRRTGCYEQYF. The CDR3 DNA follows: TGTGCCAGCAGGCGAACAGGGTGCTACGAGCAGTACTTC.

The CDR3 DNA reads TGTGCCAGCAGCTTCGACCCCACTTTGAACACTGAAGCTTTCTTT. It encodes CASSFDPTLNTEAFF. This chain joins TRBV5-6 and TRBJ1-1, with D hard to call. The CDR3 consists of 15 residues. Trimming removed 2 bases at V and 0 bases at J, with 11 bases between. From germline, CDR1 is SGHDT and CDR2 YYEEEE.